The T cell receptor beta chain described here comes from a study of blood T cell repertoires in COVID-19. Germline V gives CDR1 MNHEY, CDR2 SVGAGI. This CDR3 spans 15 amino acids. After removal of 7 bases from V and 6 bases from J, the junction contained 13 bases not matched to a gene. In the authors' methods: Reference gene primer amplification gave estimated nucleated cell counts. Sequencing was performed with immunoSEQ multiplex PCR; in TCRdb, only in-frame clones are kept and a portion is missing. The V and J calls and the clone size are those of that table, but D and trimming were determined from the DNA. The sample consists of under 300,000 clones, 70% to 90% of them appearing once.

This receptor was taken from a woman under 40 who had recovered from COVID-19. Input material: PBMCs or T cells enriched from blood (not recorded which). The rearrangement joins TRBV6-5 to TRBJ1-2; TRBD1 aligns across 8 bases. CDR3 nucleotides: TGTGCCAGCATTGGGCCGCAGGGGGCGCAGAATGGCTACACCTTC. Protein: CASIGPQGAQNGYTF.